Following are 26 T cell receptor beta chains from one sample sequenced in a study of blood T cell repertoires in COVID-19 (dated by TCRdb to about 2020). Libraries were made using the immunoSEQ multiplex PCR assay. Not all clones reach the TCRdb copy of this immuneACCESS table, which keeps in-frame sequences only. Checked studies attribute under half of the gap to unresolved V genes and leave the rest unexplained. The sample has about 300,000 clones on record, around 85% of them singletons. In total, the top ten clones hold around 1.8% of the sample. The sample consisted of PBMCs or T cells enriched from blood (not recorded which). These receptor sequences come from a woman aged 30 to 39 who had been exposed to COVID-19.

This chain joins TRBV3-1 (or the pseudogene TRBV3-2) and TRBJ2-7; TRBD2 agrees at 9 bases. This CDR3 spans 16 amino acids. From germline, CDR1 is LGHDT and CDR2 YNNKEL (reference sequence). J gave up 6 bases and V 0 bases, and 9 bases lay outside the gene matches. The CDR3 nucleotides read TGTGCCAGCAGCCAAGAGCTTAGCGGGAGATGGACCGAGCAGTACTTC. Amino acid sequence: CASSQELSGRWTEQYF.

This sequence joins TRBV5-5 and TRBJ2-7, with 9 nucleotides matching TRBD1. The CDR3 is made up of 14 amino acids. J was trimmed by 3 bases and V by 4 bases; bases with no gene match: 5. CDR1 and CDR2 from the germline V gene are SGHKS and YYEKEE (reference sequence). The CDR3 reads CASSPGQGNYEQYF. The CDR3, as DNA: TGTGCCAGCAGCCCGGGACAGGGAAACTACGAGCAGTACTTC. Full variable domain (missing parts from reference TRBV5-5 and TRBJ2-7): DAGVTQSPTHLIKTRGQQVTLRCSPISGHKSVSWYQQVLGQGPQFIFQYYEKEERGRGNFPDRFSARQFPNYSSELNVNALLLGDSALYLCASSPGQGNYEQYFGPGTRLTVT.

The chain links TRBV5-1 to TRBJ2-7, with TRBD1 matching 7 bases. This CDR3 is built from 15 residues. With V trimmed by 0 bases and J by 3 bases, 6 bases remained unmatched. Germline V lookup: CDR1 SGHRS, CDR2 YFSETQ. CDR3 DNA sequence: TGCGCCAGCAGCTTGGAGCCGGGACAGTTCTACGAGCAGTACTTC. This translates into CASSLEPGQFYEQYF. Combining the CDR3 with reference TRBV5-1 and TRBJ2-7 gives the whole variable domain KAGVTQTPRYLIKTRGQQVTLSCSPISGHRSVSWYQQTPGQGLQFLFEYFSETQRNKGNFPGRFSGRQFSNSRSEMNVSTLELGDSALYLCASSLEPGQFYEQYFGPGTRLTVT.

The V gene is TRBV19, the J gene TRBJ1-4; TRBD1 matches at 7 bases. The V and J ends lost 10 bases and 0 bases, in that order; junction bases with no gene match: 11. This CDR3 spans 16 amino acids. The germline V gene encodes CDR1 LNHDA and CDR2 SQIVND (reference sequence). CDR3 nucleotide sequence: TGTGCCACATTCCGGGACAGTGTTACAACTAATGAAAAACTGTTTTTT. This codes for CATFRDSVTTNEKLFF.

This chain uses TRBV19 with TRBJ2-1; D gene unclear. Per the germline V gene, CDR1 is LNHDA and CDR2 is SQIVND (reference sequence). The CDR3 sequence is 11 residues long. V was clipped by 6 bases and J by 6 bases, with 6 bases between them. The CDR3 DNA is TGTGCCAGTAGCTTATCCAATGAGCAGTTCTTC. This codes for CASSLSNEQFF.

The chain links TRBV2 to TRBJ2-5, with D perhaps matching TRBD1 (5 bases). Per germline, CDR1 SNHLY and CDR2 FYNNEI. The CDR3 has 12 amino acids. Trimming removed 10 bases from V and 2 bases from J, with 11 bases in between. CDR3 in amino acids: CATDSMQETQYF. The DNA of the CDR3 is TGTGCCACAGACAGCATGCAAGAGACCCAGTACTTC.

This chain links TRBV19 with TRBJ1-5; 8 nucleotides line up with TRBD1. V lost 9 bases, J lost 7 bases, and 8 bases stayed unmatched. There are 13 residues in the CDR3. Germline V gene lookup returns CDR1 LNHDA and CDR2 SQIVND (reference sequence). CDR3 sequence reads: CASCGRGHQPQHF. CDR3 sequence (DNA): TGTGCCAGCTGCGGCAGGGGGCACCAGCCCCAGCATTTT.

The sample holds one count of this clone. The chain links TRBV2 to TRBJ2-7; 7 bases fit TRBD2. The junction had 3 bases not matched to a gene; V was cut back by 5 bases and J by 5 bases. The CDR3 spans 12 residues. Germline assignment: CDR1 SNHLY and CDR2 FYNNEI. CDR3 region: CASSYTSDEQYF. The CDR3 DNA follows: TGTGCCAGCAGTTACACTAGCGACGAGCAGTACTTC.

This chain uses TRBV13 with TRBJ2-7; the D gene is possibly TRBD2 (6 bases). The germline V gene encodes CDR1 PRHDT and CDR2 FYEKMQ (reference sequence). The CDR3 is made up of 14 amino acids. With 2 bases removed from V and 7 bases from J, the gap between germline ends came to 15 bases. The CDR3 bases are TGTGCCAGCAGCTTATCGTCGTCCGGAGGGGAGCAGTACTTC. The encoded protein is CASSLSSSGGEQYF.

The rearrangement uses TRBV30 and TRBJ2-7; 10 nucleotides line up with TRBD2. J lost 3 bases, V lost 6 bases, and 5 bases had no gene match. The CDR3 covers 13 residues. Germline CDR1 GTSNPN, CDR2 SVGIG (reference sequence). Here the CDR3 reads CACGTSVLYEQYF. The CDR3 DNA sequence: TGTGCCTGTGGGACTAGCGTTCTCTACGAGCAGTACTTC.

The chain links TRBV5-1 to TRBJ2-1, with 7 bases fitting TRBD2. Germline V gene sequence: CDR1 SGHRS, CDR2 YFSETQ. J lost 7 bases, V lost 6 bases, and 10 bases had no gene match. The CDR3 is made up of 14 amino acids. CDR3 protein: CASNPQGGRNEQFF. Written as DNA, the CDR3 is TGCGCCAGCAACCCCCAGGGAGGGCGAAATGAGCAGTTCTTC.

The chain is built from TRBV28 and TRBJ1-6; a weak D match, TRBD1 (6 bases). Germline values: CDR1 MDHEN, CDR2 SYDVKM. The CDR3 covers 14 residues. V was clipped by 3 bases and J by 12 bases, with 15 bases between them. The CDR3 protein is CASSLGARTLPLHF. For the CDR3, the DNA is TGTGCCAGCAGTTTGGGGGCCAGAACCTTACCCCTCCACTTT.

The chain has TRBV3-1 (or the pseudogene TRBV3-2) and TRBJ2-3; TRBD1 aligns across 9 bases. CDR1 and CDR2 (germline): LGHDT, YNNKEL (reference sequence). This CDR3 comprises 18 residues. Trimming removed 0 bases from V and 3 bases from J; junction bases left unmatched: 10. CDR3 coding DNA: TGTGCCAGCAGCCAAGATCGCGGGACAGGGTTTCCGACAGATACGCAGTATTTT. Its protein product is CASSQDRGTGFPTDTQYF.

This clone was counted at least ten times. The genes are TRBV28 and TRBJ2-1; tentatively, D is TRBD1 (5 bases). The CDR3 contains 15 residues. The germline V gene has CDR1 MDHEN and CDR2 SYDVKM. V lost 2 bases and J 6 bases, leaving 14 bases between the germline ends. CDR3 region: CASSLQGSLGNEQFF. The CDR3 DNA follows: TGTGCCAGCAGTTTACAGGGTTCCCTGGGCAATGAGCAGTTCTTC. Based on the CDR3 plus reference TRBV28 and TRBJ2-1, the full variable domain is DVKVTQSSRYLVKRTGEKVFLECVQDMDHENMFWYRQDPGLGLRLIYFSYDVKMKEKGDIPEGYSVSREKKERFSLILESASTNQTSMYLCASSLQGSLGNEQFFGPGTRLTVL.

This clone has only one observation. This chain links TRBV4-2 with TRBJ1-1; D not certain. CDR1 and CDR2 (germline): LGHNA, YNFKEQ. The CDR3 totals 14 residues. The V and J ends lost 3 bases and 1 base respectively, with 9 bases between them. In DNA form, the CDR3 reads TGTGCCAGCAGCCAGGTCGACACGAACACTGAAGCTTTCTTT. Protein product: CASSQVDTNTEAFF.

The chain has TRBV15 and TRBJ1-2, with a tentative D call TRBD1 (5 bases). V lost 0 bases and J 7 bases, leaving 12 bases between the germline ends. The germline V gene encodes CDR1 LNHNV and CDR2 YYDKDF (reference sequence). The CDR3 consists of 14 residues. The DNA of the CDR3 is TGTGCCACCAGCAGAGATCGGGGGTCAGGTGGCTACACCTTC. It codes for CATSRDRGSGGYTF.

The chain joins TRBV29-1 to TRBJ2-5, with 8 bases that match TRBD1. The J segment lost 4 bases and the V segment lost 7 bases, leaving 5 bases of the junction unmatched. Germline V gene lookup returns CDR1 SQVTM and CDR2 ANQGSEA. The CDR3 length is 12 residues. CDR3 DNA sequence: TGCAGCGGCCGGACAGGGTCAGAGACCCAGTACTTC. This translates into CSGRTGSETQYF.

The rearrangement joins TRBV13 to TRBJ1-3, with 9 nucleotides matching TRBD1. CDR3 size: 16 residues. Unmatched junction bases numbered 5, after V lost 3 bases and J lost 2 bases. From germline, CDR1 is PRHDT and CDR2 FYEKMQ (reference sequence). CDR3 sequence reads: CASSLRDRVTGNTIYF. As DNA, the CDR3 is TGTGCCAGCAGCTTGAGGGACAGGGTCACTGGAAACACCATATATTTT. The full variable domain, with the rest looked up from reference TRBV13 and TRBJ1-3, is AAGVIQSPRHLIKEKRETATLKCYPIPRHDTVYWYQQGPGQDPQFLISFYEKMQSDKGSIPDRFSAQQFSDYHSELNMSSLELGDSALYFCASSLRDRVTGNTIYFGEGSWLTVV.

As DNA, the CDR3 is TGCGCCAGCAGCTTGGGATTGCAGGGGCCGCATGAGCAGTTCTTC. Translation: CASSLGLQGPHEQFF. This sequence joins TRBV5-1 and TRBJ2-1; TRBD1 is a possible D gene (6 bases). Germline loops: CDR1 SGHRS, CDR2 YFSETQ. This CDR3 has 15 residues. Trimming removed 0 bases at V and 8 bases at J, with 15 bases between.

As regards this clone: Other nucleotide sequences in the sample specify the same CDR3. V is TRBV5-1 and J is TRBJ2-7; D possibly corresponds to TRBD2 (6 bases). Trimming removed 3 bases at V and 2 bases at J, with 9 bases between. Germline V gene data show CDR1 as SGHRS and CDR2 as YFSETQ. This CDR3 has 13 residues. The CDR3 DNA is TGCGCCAGCAGCTCGGCGGGAACCTACGAGCAGTACTTC. Protein product: CASSSAGTYEQYF.

This rearrangement joins TRBV19 to TRBJ2-2, with TRBD1 matching over 8 bases. Germline CDR1 reads LNHDA; CDR2 reads SQIVND (reference sequence). CDR3 length: 15 amino acids. The J segment lost 4 bases and the V segment lost 6 bases, leaving 7 bases of the junction unmatched. The DNA of the CDR3 is TGTGCCAGTAGGACCCGGGACAGGATCACCGGGGAGCTGTTTTTT. It encodes CASRTRDRITGELFF.

The chain carries TRBV3-1 (or the pseudogene TRBV3-2) and TRBJ2-1; 11 nucleotides align to TRBD2. Germline V gene data show CDR1 as LGHDT and CDR2 as YNNKEL (reference sequence). Trimming removed 0 bases from V and 4 bases from J; junction bases left unmatched: 14. The CDR3 is 20 residues long. The CDR3 is CASSQDSSSGRAVGYNEQFF. CDR3 nucleotides: TGTGCCAGCAGCCAAGATTCGAGTAGCGGGAGGGCTGTGGGTTACAATGAGCAGTTCTTC.

V is TRBV3-1 (or the pseudogene TRBV3-2) and J is TRBJ2-7; 7 bases fit TRBD1. V was clipped by 1 base and J by 1 base; unmatched bases: 10. Germline values: CDR1 LGHDT, CDR2 YNNKEL (reference sequence). The CDR3 covers 17 residues. The DNA of the CDR3 is TGTGCCAGCAGCCAAGCTCGGCAGGGGGTTTTTTCCTACGAGCAGTACTTC. It specifies CASSQARQGVFSYEQYF.

The rearrangement joins TRBV6-6 to TRBJ1-1, with a weak D call TRBD1 (5 bases). Germline loops: CDR1 MNHNY, CDR2 SVGAGI (reference sequence). V was pared by 8 bases and J by 5 bases, with 12 bases between. The CDR3 is 12 residues long. The CDR3 loop reads CASVRGRTEAFF. CDR3 sequence (DNA): TGTGCCAGCGTAAGGGGTCGGACTGAAGCTTTCTTT.

The chain links TRBV30 to TRBJ2-7; 7 bases match TRBD1. Germline CDR1 reads GTSNPN; CDR2 reads SVGIG (reference sequence). This CDR3 comprises 14 residues. Unmatched junction bases numbered 8, after V lost 4 bases and J lost 2 bases. The CDR3 DNA reads TGTGCCTGGACCAGCCGCCAGGGGGCCTACGAGCAGTACTTC. This gives the protein CAWTSRQGAYEQYF.

This clone was counted between two and nine times. The chain links TRBV10-3 to TRBJ2-5; no reliable D call. Germline V CDR1 and CDR2: ENHRY, SYGVKD. V was clipped by 3 bases and J by 1 base, with 9 bases between them. The CDR3 extends over 14 amino acids. The CDR3 is CAISDHGGQETQYF. CDR3 DNA: TGTGCCATCAGTGATCATGGCGGCCAAGAGACCCAGTACTTC.